This T cell receptor (beta chain) was recorded in a study of CXCR3-negative and CXCR3-positive naive CD8 T cells. Study observations and caveats: For CXCR3-positive naive cells, TRB CDR3s were more hydrophobic than those of CXCR3-negative naive cells.

5' RACE that incorporated UMI labels was used to prepare the TRB cDNA libraries. TCRdb re-analyzed the 5' RACE reads; it lists each CDR3 protein once, without DNA. The sample table includes 6,000 to 8,500 distinct CDR3 sequences. With regard to this clonotype: Its specificity is not known.

The CDR3 has 16 amino acids. Per germline, CDR1 SGHTA and CDR2 FQGNSA. The source is a human donor in good health. Some clones in this sample may be carry-over from other donors' samples. This chain joins TRBV7-2 and TRBJ2-7; as DNA is missing, the TRBD2 call by TCRdb cannot be tested. The sample consisted of naive CXCR3+ CD8+ T cells from blood. Subset denoted: CD45RO-CCR7+CD27+CD95- naive CD8+ T cells expressing CXCR3 (TNR3+). The CDR3 is CASSLDLAGGYYEQYF. Full variable domain (rest looked up from reference TRBV7-2 and TRBJ2-7): GAGVSQSPSNKVTEKGKDVELRCDPISGHTALYWYRQSLGQGLEFLIYFQGNSAPDKSGLPSDRFSAERTGGSVSTLTIQRTQQEDSAVYLCASSLDLAGGYYEQYFGPGTRLTVT.